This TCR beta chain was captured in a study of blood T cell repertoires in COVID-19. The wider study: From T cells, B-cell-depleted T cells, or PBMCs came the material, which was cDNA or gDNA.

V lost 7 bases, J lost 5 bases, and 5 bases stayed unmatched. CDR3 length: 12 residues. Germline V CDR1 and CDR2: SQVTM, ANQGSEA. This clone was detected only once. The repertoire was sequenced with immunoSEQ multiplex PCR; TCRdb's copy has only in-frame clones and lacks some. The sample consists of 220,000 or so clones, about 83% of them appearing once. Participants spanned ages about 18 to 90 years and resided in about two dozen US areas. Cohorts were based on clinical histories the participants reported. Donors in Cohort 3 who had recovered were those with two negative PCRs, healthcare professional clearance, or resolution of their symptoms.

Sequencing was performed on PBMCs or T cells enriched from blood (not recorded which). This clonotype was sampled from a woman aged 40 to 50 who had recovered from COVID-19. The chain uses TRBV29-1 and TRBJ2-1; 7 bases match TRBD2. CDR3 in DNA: TGCAGCGGGCGGGAGTGGAACAATGAGCAGTTCTTC. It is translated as CSGREWNNEQFF.